The 29 T cell receptor beta chains below come from one sample, sequenced in a study of cytomegalovirus exposure and HLA in healthy donors. The PCR contained 60 Vbeta and 13 Jbeta primers. TCRdb's copy holds only in-frame clones and misses some; the assay was immunoSEQ multiplex PCR. The table lists around 200,000 clones, 80% to 85% of them singletons. Sequencing was performed on PBMCs. The receptors originated from a man in his fifties or sixties in good health and CMV-seronegative.

This clone was observed a handful of times. V usage is TRBV29-1 and J usage is TRBJ1-2; D is unresolved. Germline V CDR1 and CDR2: SQVTM, ANQGSEA. The CDR3 sequence is 18 residues long. Trimming removed 0 bases from V and 8 bases from J, with 28 bases in between. The CDR3 region is CSVEDRGLRTGFSGGYTF. CDR3 nucleotide sequence: TGCAGCGTTGAAGATCGGGGTCTTCGGACGGGATTCTCGGGAGGCTACACCTTC.

V and J are TRBV5-1 and TRBJ2-5; 9 bases line up with TRBD1. Germline CDR1 SGHRS, CDR2 YFSETQ. V trimming: 1 base; J trimming: 1 base; junction bases outside the gene matches: 5. The CDR3 runs to 16 residues. The CDR3 spells CASSLLTGGGQETQYF. CDR3 sequence (DNA): TGCGCCAGCAGCTTGCTAACAGGGGGCGGCCAAGAGACCCAGTACTTC.

The gene calls are TRBV5-1 and TRBJ2-7; 8 bases line up with TRBD2. The CDR3 length is 14 residues. The germline gives CDR1 SGHRS, CDR2 YFSETQ. V gave up 4 bases and J gave up 5 bases; unmatched junction bases: 8. The CDR3 DNA follows: TGCGCCAGCAGCCTCGGGGGGGTAGGCAACGAGCAGTACTTC. Translating gives CASSLGGVGNEQYF.

This chain connects TRBV9 to TRBJ2-7, with TRBD1 identical over 8 bases. Germline lookup yields CDR1 SGDLS and CDR2 YYNGEE. The V and J ends lost 3 bases and 3 bases, in that order; junction bases with no gene match: 5. The CDR3 totals 14 residues. The CDR3, as DNA: TGTGCCAGCAGCGCTCAGGGGGCGTACTACGAGCAGTACTTC. It is translated as CASSAQGAYYEQYF.

In DNA, the CDR3 is TGTGCCAGCAGAGAACACCTAACTAACTCTGGGGCCAACGTCCTGACTTTC. Its translation is CASREHLTNSGANVLTF. J is TRBJ2-6 and V is TRBV6-1, with D unclear. This CDR3 is 17 amino acids long. Germline values: CDR1 MNHNS, CDR2 SASEGT. V dropped 6 bases and J dropped 0 bases, with 15 bases sitting between them.

The chain has TRBV5-6 and TRBJ1-4; possibly TRBD1 for D (5 bases). CDR3 length: 14 amino acids. V shed 0 bases and J shed 3 bases, with 6 bases lying between them. Germline V gives CDR1 SGHDT, CDR2 YYEEEE. CDR3 amino acids: CASSLDRSNEKLFF. The CDR3 DNA is TGTGCCAGCAGCTTGGACAGGTCTAATGAAAAACTGTTTTTT.

The rearrangement links TRBV10-3 to TRBJ2-2, with 13 bases aligning to TRBD2. Germline V lookup: CDR1 ENHRY, CDR2 SYGVKD. The CDR3 length is 19 residues. The V gene end was trimmed by 3 bases and the J gene end by 5 bases; junction bases not matched to a gene: 12. The CDR3 DNA reads as TGTGCCATCAGTGAAGGGGGACTAGCGGGGTTCGTCGGGACCGGGGAGCTGTTTTTT. Translating gives CAISEGGLAGFVGTGELFF.

CDR3 loop: CASSKAEARGPQHF. The CDR3 DNA reads as TGTGCCAGCAGCAAAGCGGAGGCCCGGGGACCCCAGCATTTT. This sequence joins TRBV21-1 and TRBJ1-5. TRBV21-1 is assigned pseudogene status. The CDR3 totals 14 residues.

This clone showed up just a few times. This chain links TRBV5-6 with TRBJ1-4; TRBD1 matches at 8 bases. In germline, CDR1 is SGHDT, CDR2 YYEEEE. The CDR3 is 14 residues long. Losses at the gene ends were 5 bases for V and 7 bases for J; bases not matched to a gene: 7. CDR3 bases: TGTGCCAGCAGAACCAGGGGGCGCGGTGAAAAACTGTTTTTT. Translation gives CASRTRGRGEKLFF.

This chain uses TRBV7-2 with TRBJ1-3; 10 bases are shared with TRBD1. From germline, CDR1 is SGHTA and CDR2 FQGNSA. The CDR3 has 18 amino acids. The junction had 11 bases not matched to a gene; V was cut back by 0 bases and J by 6 bases. DNA of the CDR3: TGTGCCAGCAGCTTAGCGGTCGGGACAGGGGATTTATTAAACACCATATATTTT. The encoded protein is CASSLAVGTGDLLNTIYF.

The chain employs TRBV19 and TRBJ1-2; no clear D. The V gene lost 7 bases and the J gene lost 0 bases, with 15 bases spanning the gap. In germline, CDR1 is LNHDA, CDR2 SQIVND (reference sequence). The CDR3 runs to 15 residues. The CDR3 nucleotides read TGTGCCAGTACCCAATATATGGAGCCTAACTATGGCTACACCTTC. Residues: CASTQYMEPNYGYTF.

The CDR3 spells CASTTGYLAGASYEQYF. In DNA, the CDR3 is TGCGCCAGCACAACAGGGTATTTAGCGGGGGCCTCCTACGAGCAGTACTTC. The chain couples TRBV5-1 to TRBJ2-7, with 9 bases aligning to TRBD2. The junction had 13 bases not matched to a gene; V was cut back by 6 bases and J by 0 bases. The CDR3 covers 17 residues. Germline loops: CDR1 SGHRS, CDR2 YFSETQ.

This sequence joins TRBV7-2 and TRBJ2-3; weak D call: TRBD2 (5 bases). The CDR3 has 15 residues. V lost 0 bases to trimming and J lost 6 bases, with 13 bases between them. Looked up from germline, CDR1 is SGHTA and CDR2 is FQGNSA. The CDR3 loop is CASSLARARRDTQYF. DNA of the CDR3: TGTGCCAGCAGCTTAGCGAGGGCCCGGCGGGATACGCAGTATTTT.

This rearrangement joins TRBV5-1 to TRBJ2-2; D uncertain. The CDR3 spans 15 residues. With 5 bases removed from V and 2 bases from J, the gap between germline ends came to 13 bases. Germline CDR1 SGHRS, CDR2 YFSETQ. The DNA of the CDR3 is TGCGCCAGCAGTCCGGTCCTCTCTAACACCGGGGAGCTGTTTTTT. It translates to CASSPVLSNTGELFF.

The gene calls are TRBV7-2 and TRBJ2-7, with 11 bases identical to TRBD2. Losses at the gene ends were 6 bases for V and 2 bases for J; bases not matched to a gene: 3. Germline V lookup: CDR1 SGHTA, CDR2 FQGNSA. The CDR3 sequence is 14 residues long. CDR3 nucleotides: TGTGCCAGCAGAACTAGCGGGAGTACCTACGAGCAGTACTTC. Protein product: CASRTSGSTYEQYF.

This chain joins TRBV7-8 and TRBJ2-7, with 7 bases fitting TRBD1. Germline assignment: CDR1 SGHVS and CDR2 FQNEAQ. This CDR3 has 15 amino acids. Unmatched junction bases numbered 8, after V lost 4 bases and J lost 2 bases. CDR3 in DNA: TGTGCCAGCAGCTCAACAGGGGCCCAAACCTACGAGCAGTACTTC. Amino acid sequence: CASSSTGAQTYEQYF.

The rearrangement links TRBV4-3 to TRBJ2-1, with D possibly being TRBD2 (7 bases). The V end lost 2 bases, the J end lost 9 bases, and 14 bases lay between the germline ends. CDR3 length equals 14 residues. Germline V gene data show CDR1 as LGHNA and CDR2 as YSLEER. The CDR3 coding sequence is TGCGCCAGCAGCCAACCGGGGGGCGGCCGTGAGCAGTTCTTC. Its translation: CASSQPGGGREQFF.

The rearrangement links TRBV5-6 to TRBJ2-4; unclear D gene. CDR3 length: 16 amino acids. Germline values: CDR1 SGHDT, CDR2 YYEEEE. V was cut by 4 bases and J by 0 bases, with 14 bases left in between. The CDR3 here is CASSHSRQLAKNIQYF. The CDR3 bases are TGTGCCAGCAGCCACTCCCGCCAACTAGCCAAAAACATTCAGTACTTC. Full variable domain (outside the CDR3, taken from reference TRBV5-6 and TRBJ2-4): DAGVTQSPTHLIKTRGQQVTLRCSPKSGHDTVSWYQQALGQGPQFIFQYYEEEERQRGNFPDRFSGHQFPNYSSELNVNALLLGDSALYLCASSHSRQLAKNIQYFGAGTRLSVL.

The rearrangement links TRBV27 to TRBJ2-7; D perhaps matches TRBD2 (6 bases). Germline CDR1 and CDR2: MNHEY and SMNVEV (reference sequence). V was trimmed by 4 bases and J by 1 base, leaving 14 bases between them. The CDR3 is made up of 15 amino acids. The DNA of the CDR3 is TGTGCCAGCAGTTCCCGGGGGAGCGGGTCCTACGAGCAGTACTTC. This codes for CASSSRGSGSYEQYF.

This clone was observed a single time. The J gene is TRBJ2-3, the V gene TRBV7-2; possible D gene TRBD2, 6 bases. CDR1 is SGHTA and CDR2 is FQGNSA in the germline V gene. The CDR3 runs 15 residues. V was cut by 5 bases and J by 3 bases, with 15 bases left in between. CDR3 sequence: CASSPERAVTDTQYF. DNA of the CDR3: TGTGCCAGCAGCCCGGAGCGGGCCGTGACAGATACGCAGTATTTT.

In its sample, this clone was seen a few times. The rearrangement uses TRBV2 and TRBJ1-3; 7 bases are a match to TRBD1. This CDR3 region has 16 residues. V was clipped by 2 bases and J by 4 bases; unmatched bases: 8. Germline CDR1 SNHLY, CDR2 FYNNEI. CDR3 DNA: TGTGCCAGCAGTGAAACGGGACAGATTATAGGAAACACCATATATTTT. Its protein is CASSETGQIIGNTIYF.

The genes are TRBV11-3 and TRBJ2-5; D unclear. Trimming stripped 5 bases from V and 5 bases from J, with 12 bases between. This CDR3 has 13 residues. CDR1 and CDR2 (germline): SGHNT, YENEEA. The CDR3 region is CASSPRGPETQYF. Written as DNA, the CDR3 is TGTGCCAGCAGCCCTAGAGGCCCGGAGACCCAGTACTTC. Full variable domain (rest looked up from reference TRBV11-3 and TRBJ2-5): EAGVVQSPRYKIIEKKQPVAFWCNPISGHNTLYWYLQNLGQGPELLIRYENEEAVDDSQLPKDRFSAERLKGVDSTLKIQPAELGDSAVYLCASSPRGPETQYFGPGTRLLVL.

This chain uses TRBV6-4 with TRBJ1-5; 7 nucleotides match TRBD1. The length of the CDR3 is 14 residues. Germline values: CDR1 MRHNA, CDR2 SNTAGT. V lost 3 bases and J lost 6; bases outside the gene matches: 5. The CDR3 sequence is CASSELPGGQPQHF. CDR3 DNA: TGTGCCAGCAGTGAACTTCCAGGGGGTCAGCCCCAGCATTTT.

The V and J genes are TRBV5-1 and TRBJ2-5; 9 nucleotides line up with TRBD2. J lost 4 bases, V lost 0 bases, and 4 bases had no gene match. Germline V gene lookup returns CDR1 SGHRS and CDR2 YFSETQ. CDR3 length: 15 amino acids. The chain's CDR3 is CASSLAPSGVETQYF. The CDR3, as DNA: TGCGCCAGCAGCTTGGCCCCTAGCGGGGTAGAGACCCAGTACTTC.

J is TRBJ2-5 and V is TRBV5-1, with 9 bases aligning to TRBD2. With V trimmed by 2 bases and J by 1 base, 0 bases remained unmatched. CDR1 is SGHRS and CDR2 is YFSETQ in the germline V gene. The CDR3 loop spans 14 amino acids. In DNA, the CDR3 is TGCGCCAGCAGCTTACTAGCGGGCCAAGAGACCCAGTACTTC. As protein: CASSLLAGQETQYF.

This chain uses TRBV4-1 with TRBJ2-5; perhaps TRBD2 as D (7 bases). This CDR3 has 17 residues. The V end was cut by 0 bases, the J end by 6 bases, with 20 bases between. Germline V gene lookup returns CDR1 MGHRA and CDR2 YSYEKL. The CDR3 DNA reads TGCGCCAGCAGCCAAGAAGGCGCCTTGGGGGGGCCGAAGACCCAGTACTTC. Translation: CASSQEGALGGPKTQYF.

This sequence joins TRBV2 and TRBJ1-2, with TRBD1 identical over 7 bases. The V and J ends lost 1 base and 10 bases, in that order; junction bases with no gene match: 6. The CDR3 totals 13 residues. Germline CDR1 SNHLY, CDR2 FYNNEI. The CDR3 nucleotides read TGTGCCAGCAGTGAAGGAAGGGACAGTCCCTACACCTTC. Translated, it gives CASSEGRDSPYTF.

Of note for this clone: At one of its ends the junction is not consistent with the germline gene, which may arise from a read error. V usage is TRBV7-9 and J usage is TRBJ2-7; 7 positions match TRBD1. Looked up from germline, CDR1 is SEHNR and CDR2 is FQNEAQ (reference sequence). The CDR3 runs to 16 residues. The CDR3 DNA is TGTTCCAGCAGCTTAGGGACAGACCATCTACGCTACGAGCAGTACTTC. It is translated as CSSSLGTDHLRYEQYF. Combining the CDR3 with reference TRBV7-9 and TRBJ2-7 gives the whole variable domain DTGVSQNPRHKITKRGQNVTFRCDPISEHNRLYWYRQTLGQGPEFLTYFQNEAQLEKSRLLSDRFSAERPKGSFSTLEIQRTEQGDSAMYLCSSSLGTDHLRYEQYFGPGTRLTVT.

The J gene is TRBJ2-5, the V gene TRBV19; TRBD1 matches at 8 bases. The length of the CDR3 is 13 residues. Germline assignment: CDR1 LNHDA and CDR2 SQIVND (reference sequence). The V and J ends lost 5 bases and 2 bases, in that order; junction bases with no gene match: 1. This chain's CDR3 is CASSRDRQETQYF. CDR3 nucleotides: TGTGCCAGTAGTCGGGACAGGCAAGAGACCCAGTACTTC.